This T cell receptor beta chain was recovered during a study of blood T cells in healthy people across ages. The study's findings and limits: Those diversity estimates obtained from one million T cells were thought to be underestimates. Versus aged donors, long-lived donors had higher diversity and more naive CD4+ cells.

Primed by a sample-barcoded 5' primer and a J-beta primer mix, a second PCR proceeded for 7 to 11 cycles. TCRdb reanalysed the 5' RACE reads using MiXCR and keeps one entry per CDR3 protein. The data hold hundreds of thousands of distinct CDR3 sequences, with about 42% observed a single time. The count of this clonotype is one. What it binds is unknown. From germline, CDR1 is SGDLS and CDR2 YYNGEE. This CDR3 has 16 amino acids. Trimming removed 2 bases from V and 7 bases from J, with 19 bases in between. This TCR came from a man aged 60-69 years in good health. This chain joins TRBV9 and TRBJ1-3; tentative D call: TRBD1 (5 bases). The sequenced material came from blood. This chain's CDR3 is CASSVRWTLGANTIYF. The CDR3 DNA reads TGTGCCAGCAGCGTGCGGTGGACCCTCGGGGCGAACACCATATATTTT.